A selection of T cell receptor beta chains follows, all from one sample in a study of T cell repertoires in cytomegalovirus infection. TCRdb called the reads again in MiXCR, with one record for every CDR3 protein. The data hold 200,000 to 300,000 distinct CDR3 sequences, with roughly 13% observed a single time. Sample: PBMCs. These receptors were obtained from a human donor in good health (CMV status not recorded). Some clones in this sample may be carry-over from other donors' samples. The CDR3 runs from the conserved cysteine through the conserved F or W. A D gene is named only where the DNA matches it firmly. Part of the rows lack a size; the others show once, few, many or a class for expanded clones.

v_gene	d_gene	abundance	j_gene	CDR3nt	CDR3aa
TRBV6-2/TRBV6-3	.	few	TRBJ2-2	TGTGCCAGCAGTGCCCCAGGCGGGACCACCGGGGAGCTGTTTTTT	CASSAPGGTTGELFF
TRBV11-2	.	many	TRBJ2-6	TGTGCCAGCAGCCTTTGGGGACATGTAAATGCTGGGGCCAACGTCCTGACTTTC	CASSLWGHVNAGANVLTF
TRBV28	TRBD2	many	TRBJ2-7	TGTGCCAGCACCGCTGGGACTAGCGGGAGCTACGAGCAGTACTTC	CASTAGTSGSYEQYF
TRBV6-5	.	few	TRBJ1-4	TGTGCCAGCAGTCCCGGACACCCCGGTGGACTGTTTTTT	CASSPGHPGGLFF
TRBV7-2	.	many	TRBJ2-7	TGTGCCAGCAGCTTTCTAGGCGGCAATACCTACGAGCAGTACTTC	CASSFLGGNTYEQYF
TRBV5-4	.	.	TRBJ2-2	TGTGCCAGCAGTAATCGGAAGAAGAACACCGGGGAGCTGTTTTTT	CASSNRKKNTGELFF
TRBV4-2	.	.	TRBJ2-1	TGTGCCAGCAGCCCCCTTCAGGCTGGCTCCTACAATGAGCAGTTCTTC	CASSPLQAGSYNEQFF
TRBV7-2	TRBD2	few	TRBJ2-7	TGTGCCACCGGACTAGCGGGTGGCGGGTCCTACGAGCAGTACTTC	CATGLAGGGSYEQYF
TRBV28	.	many	TRBJ1-1	TGTGCCAGCGCAACAGGAGGGGTAGGGAACACTGAAGCTTTCTTT	CASATGGVGNTEAFF
TRBV12-3/TRBV12-4	.	few	TRBJ2-5	TGTGCCAGCAGTTTATCGGGCTCGGAGACCCAGTACTTC	CASSLSGSETQYF
TRBV27	.	.	TRBJ1-4	TGTGCCAGCAGTTCATCTCTCCAAATTTCAGGGTTAGGAGGAAAACTGTTTTTT	CASSSSLQISGLGGKLFF
TRBV20-1	.	few	TRBJ1-1	TGCAGTGCTAGAGATAGGCAGGAGAACACTGAAGCTTTCTTT	CSARDRQENTEAFF
TRBV19	.	.	TRBJ2-7	TGTGCCAGTAGTATTGATCGATACGAGCAGTACTTC	CASSIDRYEQYF
TRBV7-2	.	many	TRBJ1-1	TGTGCCAGCAGCTTAGCTGGGGGGCTGAACACTGAAGCTTTCTTT	CASSLAGGLNTEAFF
TRBV29-1	TRBD1	.	TRBJ2-7	TGCAGCGTTGGAAAGGGGACAGCCTCCTACGAGCAGTACTTC	CSVGKGTASYEQYF
TRBV11-2	TRBD1	few	TRBJ1-2	TGTGCCAGCAGCCCAGAGAGGAGACAGGGTGGCTATGGCTACACCTTC	CASSPERRQGGYGYTF
TRBV11-3	.	many	TRBJ2-5	TGTGCCAGCAGCTTACGACAGCAAGAGACCCAGTACTTC	CASSLRQQETQYF
TRBV6-1	.	.	TRBJ2-3	TGTGCCAGCAGTGAAAGACAGGAGGGTGCAGATACGCAGTATTTT	CASSERQEGADTQYF
TRBV20-1	.	few	TRBJ1-5	TGCAGTGCTAGAGATCGGTTAACAGGGAACCAGCCCCAGCATTTT	CSARDRLTGNQPQHF
TRBV14	.	.	TRBJ2-2	TGTGCCAGCAGCCACGACCTGGGGGCCGGGGAGCTGTTTTTT	CASSHDLGAGELFF
TRBV4-1	.	many	TRBJ2-1	TGCGCCAGCAGCCTCGAAGCGCTTTATAACCTAGCGTCTAATGAGCAGTTCTTC	CASSLEALYNLASNEQFF
TRBV28	TRBD1	.	TRBJ1-1	TGTGCCAGCAGTCCCGACAGGGTGGACACTGAAGCTTTCTTT	CASSPDRVDTEAFF
TRBV7-9	.	many	TRBJ2-5	TGTGCCAGCAGCTCTAGCCGATTCGACGGCGGGTGGCAAGAGACCCAGTACTTC	CASSSSRFDGGWQETQYF
TRBV7-6	.	few	TRBJ1-5	TGTGCCAGCAGCTCCTCAGAACAAAGCAATCAGCCCCAGCATTTT	CASSSSEQSNQPQHF
TRBV5-1	.	.	TRBJ2-1	TGCGCCAGCAGCTTGGTGACCGATGAGCAGTTCTTC	CASSLVTDEQFF
TRBV29-1	TRBD1	few	TRBJ2-2	TGCAGTGGGGGACAGCTGAACACCGGGGAGCTGTTTTTT	CSGGQLNTGELFF
TRBV7-7	.	few	TRBJ2-3	TGTGCCAGCAGCCTCCGGGACGTCGGAGGCGCGCAGTATTTT	CASSLRDVGGAQYF
TRBV19	.	.	TRBJ1-3	TGTGCCAGTAGTATCGAGGGTCTGTTTGGAAACACCATATATTTT	CASSIEGLFGNTIYF
TRBV11-2	TRBD1	many	TRBJ2-5	TGTGCCAGCAGCTTCGGACAGGGAAAAGAGACCCAGTACTTC	CASSFGQGKETQYF
TRBV12-3/TRBV12-4	.	many	TRBJ1-1	TGTGCCAGCAGTTTGATGTGGAACACTGAAGCTTTCTTT	CASSLMWNTEAFF
TRBV9	.	.	TRBJ2-7	TGTGCCAGCAGCCCTGTGCTCTCCTACGAGCAGTACTTC	CASSPVLSYEQYF
TRBV10-3	.	.	TRBJ1-1	TGTGCCATCAGTGAGTCGACTCAGGTGGGCGAGGCTTTCTTT	CAISESTQVGEAFF
TRBV6-4	TRBD2	.	TRBJ2-1	TGTGCCAGCAGTGAAGGGCGGAGCGGGAAACTCCGCAATGAGCAGTTCTTC	CASSEGRSGKLRNEQFF
TRBV4-1	.	.	TRBJ2-1	TGCGCCAGCAGCCAGCCGCGTAATAGCGATACCTACAATGAGCAGTTCTTC	CASSQPRNSDTYNEQFF
TRBV20-1	.	few	TRBJ1-4	TGCAGTGCTAGAGACCAGGGGTTAGAAAAACTGTTTTTT	CSARDQGLEKLFF
TRBV7-2	TRBD2	many	TRBJ2-7	TGTGCCAGCAGCCCACTAGCGGCCAACTACGAGCAGTACTTC	CASSPLAANYEQYF
TRBV7-8	.	many	TRBJ2-7	TGTGCCAGCAGCTTAGTGGAGTCGGGGTACGAGCAGTACTTC	CASSLVESGYEQYF
TRBV7-9	.	many	TRBJ2-3	TGTGCCAGCAGTTCCATCAGGGCTAGCACAGATACGCAGTATTTT	CASSSIRASTDTQYF
TRBV12-3/TRBV12-4	.	.	TRBJ2-1	TGTGCCAGCAGTTTACACACAATACCGGGAGAGCAGTTCTTC	CASSLHTIPGEQFF
TRBV9	.	many	TRBJ2-4	TGTGCCAGCAGCGTAGGGACAGCCAAAAACATTCAGTACTTC	CASSVGTAKNIQYF
TRBV6-6	TRBD2	.	TRBJ2-1	TGTGCCAGCAGTTACTCTCTCCCTAGCGGGATTTACAATGAGCAGTTCTTC	CASSYSLPSGIYNEQFF
TRBV5-1	TRBD2	few	TRBJ2-7	TGCGCCAGCAGCATTACCGGGGGGTCCATGTACGAGCAGTACTTC	CASSITGGSMYEQYF